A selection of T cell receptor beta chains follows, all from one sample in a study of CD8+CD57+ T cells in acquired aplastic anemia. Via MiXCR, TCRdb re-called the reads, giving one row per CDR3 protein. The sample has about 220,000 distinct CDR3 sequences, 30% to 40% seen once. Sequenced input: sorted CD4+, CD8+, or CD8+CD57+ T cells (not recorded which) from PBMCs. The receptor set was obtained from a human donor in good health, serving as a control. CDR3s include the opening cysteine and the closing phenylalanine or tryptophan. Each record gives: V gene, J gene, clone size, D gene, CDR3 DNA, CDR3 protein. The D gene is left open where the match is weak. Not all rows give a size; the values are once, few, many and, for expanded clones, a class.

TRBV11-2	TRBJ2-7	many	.	TGTGCCAGCAGCTCCCAGGGTTCTAACGAGCAGTACTTC	CASSSQGSNEQYF
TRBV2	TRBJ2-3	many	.	TGTGCCAGCAGAGACAGTCGGGGCACAGATACGCAGTATTTT	CASRDSRGTDTQYF
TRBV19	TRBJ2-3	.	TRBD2	TGTGCCAGCAGCGGACTAGCGGGAGCGTGGGATACGCAGTATTTT	CASSGLAGAWDTQYF
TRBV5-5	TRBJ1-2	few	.	TGTGCCAGCAGCTTGGGTTTCGGCGGAGTAAACTATGGCTACACCTTC	CASSLGFGGVNYGYTF
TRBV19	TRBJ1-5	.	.	TGTGCCAGTAGCCCTCCGGGTCTGCCCCAGCATTTT	CASSPPGLPQHF
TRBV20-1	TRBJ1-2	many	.	TGCAGTGCTAACCCGCCGGGTCGGGGGTCTAACTATGGCTACACCTTC	CSANPPGRGSNYGYTF
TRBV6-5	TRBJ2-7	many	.	TGTGCCAGCAGTCGCAGGGACGGACCCTACGAGCAGTACTTC	CASSRRDGPYEQYF
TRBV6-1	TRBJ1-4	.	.	TGTGCCAGCAGTGATCAGGGGTTGAATGAAAAACTGTTTTTT	CASSDQGLNEKLFF
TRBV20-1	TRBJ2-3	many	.	TGCAGTGCCACAACCCAGAGCCTGGGCGCTGTTGCGAGTACGCAGTATTTT	CSATTQSLGAVASTQYF
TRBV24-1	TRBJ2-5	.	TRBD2	TGTGCCACCCGCCCTGGTAGGGATAGCGGGGGCCAAGAGACCCAGTACTTC	CATRPGRDSGGQETQYF
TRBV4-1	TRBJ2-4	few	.	TGCGCCAGCAGCCAAGTTCCTTTCCTGGGGGATGCGTGGGCCAAAAACATTCAGTACTTC	CASSQVPFLGDAWAKNIQYF
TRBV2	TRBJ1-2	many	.	TGTGCCAGCAGCAAGGGTCGGCAGGCGGGGGGCTACACCTTC	CASSKGRQAGGYTF
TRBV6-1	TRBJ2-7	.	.	TGTGCCAGCAGCCTTCACCTACCGGGGGACTCCACCTACGAGCAGTACTTC	CASSLHLPGDSTYEQYF
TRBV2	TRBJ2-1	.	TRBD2	TGTGCCAGCAGTTTAAGCGGGGGGTCCTACAATGAGCAGTTCTTC	CASSLSGGSYNEQFF
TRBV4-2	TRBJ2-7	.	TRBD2	TGTGCCAGCAGCCTTTCCTGGACTAGCGGGAGGGAGTACGAGCAGTACTTC	CASSLSWTSGREYEQYF
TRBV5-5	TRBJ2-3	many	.	TGTGCCAGCAGCGCACTCGGAGATACGCAGTATTTT	CASSALGDTQYF
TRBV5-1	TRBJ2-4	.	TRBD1	TGCGCCAGCAGCTTGGTGGGACAGGGGTTACTAGCCAAAAACATTCAGTACTTC	CASSLVGQGLLAKNIQYF
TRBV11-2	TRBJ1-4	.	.	TGCGCCAGCAGCCGCCACGACGGCGGAGTTCTTGAAAAACTGTTTTTT	CASSRHDGGVLEKLFF
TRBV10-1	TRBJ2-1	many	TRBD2	TGCGCCAGCAGTGGGGGGCTAGCGGGCTACAATGAGCAGTTCTTC	CASSGGLAGYNEQFF
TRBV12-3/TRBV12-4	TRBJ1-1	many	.	TGTGCCAGCAGCACACAGAACACTGAAGCTTTCTTT	CASSTQNTEAFF
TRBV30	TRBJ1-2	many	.	TGTGCCTGGAGTGGAACTGGCTACTATGGCTACACCTTC	CAWSGTGYYGYTF
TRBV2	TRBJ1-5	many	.	TGTGCCAGCAGCGACCGTTCTGGGGGGCTCGATCAGCCCCAGCATTTT	CASSDRSGGLDQPQHF
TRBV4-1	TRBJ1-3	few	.	TGCGCCAGCAGCCATGATGAAGGGTGGGGGGCTGGAAACACCATATATTTT	CASSHDEGWGAGNTIYF
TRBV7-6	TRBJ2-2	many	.	TGTGCCAGCAGCCGACCTACCGGGGAGCTGTTTTTT	CASSRPTGELFF
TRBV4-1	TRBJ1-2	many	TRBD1	TGCGCCAGCAGAGGGACAGGGAAACATTTTAACTATGGCTACACCTTC	CASRGTGKHFNYGYTF
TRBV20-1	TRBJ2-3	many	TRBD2	TGCAGTGCTGGGGGACTAGCGGGGGCCCAGTCTGATACGCAGTATTTT	CSAGGLAGAQSDTQYF
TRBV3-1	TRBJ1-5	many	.	TGTGCCAGCAGCCAAGATTGGGGGGGAGATCAGCCCCAGCATTTT	CASSQDWGGDQPQHF
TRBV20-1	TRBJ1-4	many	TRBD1	TGCAGTGCTAGACAAAGGACAGGGAGCTCGGAAAAACTGTTTTTT	CSARQRTGSSEKLFF
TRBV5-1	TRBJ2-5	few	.	TGCGCCAGCAGCTTGGTCTTGGGCGGACTAATCCAAGAGACCCAGTACTTC	CASSLVLGGLIQETQYF
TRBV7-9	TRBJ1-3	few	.	TGTGCCAGCAGCCAAACCCGGGATAACACCATATATTTT	CASSQTRDNTIYF
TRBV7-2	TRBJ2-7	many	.	TGTGCCAGCAGCTCAAACTCCCACGAGCAGTACTTC	CASSSNSHEQYF
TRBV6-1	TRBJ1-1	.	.	TGTGCCAGCAGACAAAAAGGGGAAAGTGGCGCTGAAGCTTTCTTT	CASRQKGESGAEAFF
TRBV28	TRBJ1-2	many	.	TGTGCCAGCAGTTACCCGGATGGCTACACCTTC	CASSYPDGYTF
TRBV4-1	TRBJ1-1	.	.	TGCGCCAGCAGCCTCGTGGGTTTGCACCCAAAGAACACTGAAGCTCTCTTT	CASSLVGLHPKNTEALF
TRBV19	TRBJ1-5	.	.	TGTGCCAGTAGTAGGCTAGGGACGGAGACCCAGCATTTT	CASSRLGTETQHF
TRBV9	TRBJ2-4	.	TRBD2	TGTGCCAGCAGCCCCCCCGGGGGGGCCAAAAACATTCAGTACTTC	CASSPPGGAKNIQYF
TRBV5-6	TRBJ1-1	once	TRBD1	TGTGCCAGCAGCTCCAGGGACAGGGGCAGTAACACTGAAGCTTTCTTT	CASSSRDRGSNTEAFF
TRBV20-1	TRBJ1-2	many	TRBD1	TGCAGTGCTAGAATACAGGGGGATGGCTACACCTTC	CSARIQGDGYTF
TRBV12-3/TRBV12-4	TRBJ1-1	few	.	TGTGCCAGCAGTGGATGGGGGGTCCCCGAAGCTTTCTTT	CASSGWGVPEAFF
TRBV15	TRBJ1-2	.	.	TGTGCCACCAGCAGAGGACTTGGGGGGCGCGGCTATGGCTACACCTTC	CATSRGLGGRGYGYTF
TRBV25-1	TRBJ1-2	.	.	TGTGCCAGCAGTAGAGGGTTGGGTGGCTACATCTTC	CASSRGLGGYIF
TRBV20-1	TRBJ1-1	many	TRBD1	TGCAGTGCTAGTCAGGGGGCTGAAGCTTTCTTT	CSASQGAEAFF
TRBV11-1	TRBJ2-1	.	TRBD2	TGTGCCAGCGGTCGTCTGGGGTATAGCGGGAGGCTTGACAATGAGCAGTTCTTC	CASGRLGYSGRLDNEQFF